Below, one T cell receptor beta chain is given with its context. Libraries were prepared by immunoSEQ multiplex PCR; TCRdb keeps only in-frame clonotypes and omits some of them. The sample lists 65,000 to 90,000 clones; around 83% were seen once. Documented time point: pretreatment peripheral blood. These data originate in a study of PD-L1 blockade in urothelial cancer. The length of the CDR3 is 17 residues. Germline V gene data show CDR1 as SGHRS and CDR2 as YFSETQ. The trim removed 0 bases at V and 0 bases at J, leaving 7 bases unmatched. Sample: PBMCs, taken around atezolizumab (anti-PD-L1) treatment. The rearrangement links TRBV5-1 to TRBJ1-2; TRBD1 agrees at 8 bases. This TCR was sampled from a woman in her seventies with urothelial cancer. CDR3 in amino acids: CASSLVGAGGTNYGYTF. CDR3 coding DNA: TGCGCCAGCAGCTTGGTCGGTGCAGGGGGCACTAACTATGGCTACACCTTC. The entire variable domain, with the rest obtained from reference TRBV5-1 and TRBJ1-2, is as follows: KAGVTQTPRYLIKTRGQQVTLSCSPISGHRSVSWYQQTPGQGLQFLFEYFSETQRNKGNFPGRFSGRQFSNSRSEMNVSTLELGDSALYLCASSLVGAGGTNYGYTFGSGTRLTVV.